This T cell receptor beta chain was profiled in a study of cytomegalovirus exposure and HLA in healthy donors. Study findings and constraints: In a later analysis, several top co-occurrence clusters appeared linked to parvovirus B19, influenza, CMV and Epstein-Barr virus. Rarity characterized most TCR sequences, yet some public TCRs appeared in many donors.

This clone was seen just once. Its matching antigen is unknown. Primers: 60 Vbeta forward and 13 Jbeta reverse. Repertoires were generated with immunoSEQ multiplex PCR, while TCRdb's copy carries only in-frame clones and drops some. The table records around 140,000 clones, around 70% of them present only once. The sample was PBMCs. The clonotype comes from a woman aged 55-70 years in good health and CMV-seropositive.

CDR3: CASSPTRGLANTIYF. For the CDR3, the DNA is TGTGCCAGCAGCCCCACGCGGGGTCTGGCAAACACCATATATTTT. This chain connects TRBV6-6 to TRBJ1-3; D gene ambiguous. There are 15 residues in the CDR3. Trimming left V 6 bases short and J 6 bases short, with 18 bases between. CDR1 is MNHNY and CDR2 is SVGAGI in the germline V gene (reference sequence).